These 4 T cell receptor beta chains came from one sample sequenced in a study of T cell clonotyping in hematopoietic cell transplantation. Here immunoSEQ multiplex PCR was the method, and the copy in TCRdb shows in-frame clones only, minus some. The table includes around 7,000 clones, roughly 88% detected once. Time point denoted: recipient sample about 28 days before transplant, after cytoreduction. Sequenced material: peripheral blood mononuclear cells, taken before stem cell transplant. These receptors came from a man between 25 and 39 years old with acute myeloid leukemia. Some clones in this sample may be carry-over from other donors' samples.

For the CDR3, the DNA is TGCAGCGTTGAAATCAGCCCGAACACTGAAGCTTTCTTT. Translated: CSVEISPNTEAFF. This chain connects TRBV29-1 to TRBJ1-1; D uncertain. The V end lost 2 bases, the J end lost 1 base, and 8 bases lay between the germline ends. CDR3 size: 13 residues. Per germline, CDR1 SQVTM and CDR2 ANQGSEA.

This chain's CDR3 is CASTLGTGSLVQHF. The DNA for the CDR3 is TGTGCCAGCACTCTTGGGACAGGGTCATTAGTTCAGCATTTT. This sequence joins TRBV6-6 and TRBJ1-5, with 9 bases that match TRBD1. The CDR3 runs to 14 residues. CDR1 and CDR2 (germline): MNHNY, SVGAGI (reference sequence). J lost 13 bases, V lost 7 bases, and 14 bases had no gene match.

V and J are TRBV11-2 and TRBJ2-7, with TRBD2 identical over 9 bases. V was pared by 1 base and J by 5 bases, with 9 bases of the junction left unmatched. CDR3 length: 16 residues. The germline gives CDR1 SGHAT, CDR2 FQNNGV. The CDR3 DNA follows: TGTGCCAGCAGCTTAGGGGCGGGAGGGAGTCTCGACGAGCAGTACTTC. This gives the protein CASSLGAGGSLDEQYF. The full variable domain, rest sourced from reference TRBV11-2 and TRBJ2-7, is EAGVAQSPRYKIIEKRQSVAFWCNPISGHATLYWYQQILGQGPKLLIQFQNNGVVDDSQLPKDRFSAERLKGVDSTLKIQPAKLEDSAVYLCASSLGAGGSLDEQYFGPGTRLTVT.

With respect to this clone: Its ends do not fully match the called genes, so a read error is possible. The CDR3 coding sequence is TGTGCCAGCAGCTTAGAGACTGGGGGAGCCCGACCTCTCTTC. This gives the protein CASSLETGGARPLF. The V call is TRBV7-2, the J call TRBJ2-7, with D tentatively TRBD1 or TRBD2 (5 bases each). Per the germline V gene, CDR1 is SGHTA and CDR2 is FQGNSA. The CDR3 covers 14 residues.